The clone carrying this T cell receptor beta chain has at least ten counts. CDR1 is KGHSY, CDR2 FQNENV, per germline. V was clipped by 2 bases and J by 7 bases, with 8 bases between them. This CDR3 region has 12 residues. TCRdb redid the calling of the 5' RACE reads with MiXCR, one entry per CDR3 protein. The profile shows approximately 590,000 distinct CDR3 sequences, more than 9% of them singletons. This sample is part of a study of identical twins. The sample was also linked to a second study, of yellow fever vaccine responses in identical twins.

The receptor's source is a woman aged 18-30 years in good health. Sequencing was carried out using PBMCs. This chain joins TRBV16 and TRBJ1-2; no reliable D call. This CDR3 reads CASSQGPLGYTF. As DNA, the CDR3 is TGTGCCAGCAGCCAAGGGCCCCTTGGCTACACCTTC.